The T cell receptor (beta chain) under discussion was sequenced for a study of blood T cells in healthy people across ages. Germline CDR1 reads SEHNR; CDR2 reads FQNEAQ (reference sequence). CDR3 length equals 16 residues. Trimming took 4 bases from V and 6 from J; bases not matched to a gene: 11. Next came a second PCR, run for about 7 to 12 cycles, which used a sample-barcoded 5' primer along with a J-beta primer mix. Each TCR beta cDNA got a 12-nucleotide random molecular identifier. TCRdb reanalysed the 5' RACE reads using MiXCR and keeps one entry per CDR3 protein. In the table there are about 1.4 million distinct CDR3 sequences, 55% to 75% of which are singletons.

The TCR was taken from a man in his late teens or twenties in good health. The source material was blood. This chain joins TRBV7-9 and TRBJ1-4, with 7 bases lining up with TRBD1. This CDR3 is CASSSPSGQSYEKLFF. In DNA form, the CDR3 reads TGTGCCAGCAGCTCACCCTCGGGACAGAGTTATGAAAAACTGTTTTTT.